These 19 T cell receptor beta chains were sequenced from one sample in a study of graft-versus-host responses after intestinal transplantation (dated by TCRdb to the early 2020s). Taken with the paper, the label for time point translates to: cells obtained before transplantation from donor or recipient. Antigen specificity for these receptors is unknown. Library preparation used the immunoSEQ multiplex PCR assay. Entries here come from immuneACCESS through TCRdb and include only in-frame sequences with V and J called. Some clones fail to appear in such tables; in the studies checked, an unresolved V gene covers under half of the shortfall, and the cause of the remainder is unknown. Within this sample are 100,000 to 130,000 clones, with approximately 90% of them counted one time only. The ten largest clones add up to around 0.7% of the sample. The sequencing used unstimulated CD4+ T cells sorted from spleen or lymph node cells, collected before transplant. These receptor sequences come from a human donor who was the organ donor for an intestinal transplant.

CDR3 in DNA: TGTGCCAGCAGCGTGCTAGCGGGGTACCAAGAGACCCAGTACTTC. This encodes CASSVLAGYQETQYF. The rearrangement links TRBV11-2 to TRBJ2-5; the match to TRBD2 covers 9 bases. CDR3 length: 15 amino acids. V was clipped by 5 bases and J by 0 bases; unmatched bases: 4. The germline V gene has CDR1 SGHAT and CDR2 FQNNGV.

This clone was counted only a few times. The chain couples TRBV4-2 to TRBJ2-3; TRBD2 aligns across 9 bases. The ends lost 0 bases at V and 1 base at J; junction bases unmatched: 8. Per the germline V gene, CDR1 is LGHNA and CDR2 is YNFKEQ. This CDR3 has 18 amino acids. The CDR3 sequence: CASSQDRKRGARTDTQYF. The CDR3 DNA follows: TGTGCCAGCAGCCAAGATCGAAAGCGGGGGGCCCGCACAGATACGCAGTATTTT.

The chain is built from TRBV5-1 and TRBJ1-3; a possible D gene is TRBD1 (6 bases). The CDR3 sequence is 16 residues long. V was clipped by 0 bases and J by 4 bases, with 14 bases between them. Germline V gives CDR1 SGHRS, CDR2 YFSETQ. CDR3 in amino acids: CASSLVPGEFGNTIYF. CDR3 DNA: TGCGCCAGCAGCTTGGTGCCAGGGGAGTTCGGAAACACCATATATTTT. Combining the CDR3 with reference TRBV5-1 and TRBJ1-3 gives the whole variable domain KAGVTQTPRYLIKTRGQQVTLSCSPISGHRSVSWYQQTPGQGLQFLFEYFSETQRNKGNFPGRFSGRQFSNSRSEMNVSTLELGDSALYLCASSLVPGEFGNTIYFGEGSWLTVV.

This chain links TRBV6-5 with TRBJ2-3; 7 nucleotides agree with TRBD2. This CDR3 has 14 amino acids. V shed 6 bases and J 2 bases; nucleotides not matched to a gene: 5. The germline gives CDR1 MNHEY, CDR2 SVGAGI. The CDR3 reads CASRIGGTTDTQYF. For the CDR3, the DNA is TGTGCCAGCAGGATCGGGGGGACCACAGATACGCAGTATTTT.

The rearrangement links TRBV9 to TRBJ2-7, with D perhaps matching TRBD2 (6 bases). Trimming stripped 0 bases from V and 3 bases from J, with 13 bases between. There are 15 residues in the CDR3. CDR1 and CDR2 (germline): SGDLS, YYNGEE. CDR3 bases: TGTGCCAGCAGCGTAGGAGGGTCGGGGGTCTACGAGCAGTACTTC. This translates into CASSVGGSGVYEQYF.

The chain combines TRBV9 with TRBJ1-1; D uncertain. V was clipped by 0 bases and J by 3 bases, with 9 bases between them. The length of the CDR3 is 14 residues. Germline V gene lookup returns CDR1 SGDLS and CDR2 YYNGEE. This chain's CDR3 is CASSVEARDTEAFF. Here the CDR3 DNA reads TGTGCCAGCAGCGTAGAGGCCCGGGACACTGAAGCTTTCTTT.

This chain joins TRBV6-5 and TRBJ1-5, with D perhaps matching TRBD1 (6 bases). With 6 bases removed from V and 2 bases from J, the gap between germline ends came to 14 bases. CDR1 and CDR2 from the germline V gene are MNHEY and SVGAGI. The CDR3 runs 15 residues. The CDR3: CASRTYGGGNQPQHF. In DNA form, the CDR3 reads TGTGCCAGCAGAACTTATGGGGGCGGCAATCAGCCCCAGCATTTT.

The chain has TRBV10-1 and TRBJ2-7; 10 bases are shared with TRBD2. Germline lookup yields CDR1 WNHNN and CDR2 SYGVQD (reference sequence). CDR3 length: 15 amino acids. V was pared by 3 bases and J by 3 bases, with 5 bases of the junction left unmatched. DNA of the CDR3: TGCGCCAGCAGTGATAGCGGGGGGCCGGACTACGAGCAGTACTTC. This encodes CASSDSGGPDYEQYF.

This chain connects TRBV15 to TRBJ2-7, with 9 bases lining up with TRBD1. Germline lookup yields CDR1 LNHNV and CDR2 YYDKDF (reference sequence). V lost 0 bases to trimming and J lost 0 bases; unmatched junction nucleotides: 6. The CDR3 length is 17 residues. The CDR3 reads CATSREDRGFRSYEQYF. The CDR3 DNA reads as TGTGCCACCAGCAGAGAGGACAGGGGATTTCGCTCCTACGAGCAGTACTTC. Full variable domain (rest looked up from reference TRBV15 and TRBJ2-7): DAMVIQNPRYQVTQFGKPVTLSCSQTLNHNVMYWYQQKSSQAPKLLFHYYDKDFNNEADTPDNFQSRRPNTSFCFLDIRSPGLGDTAMYLCATSREDRGFRSYEQYFGPGTRLTVT.

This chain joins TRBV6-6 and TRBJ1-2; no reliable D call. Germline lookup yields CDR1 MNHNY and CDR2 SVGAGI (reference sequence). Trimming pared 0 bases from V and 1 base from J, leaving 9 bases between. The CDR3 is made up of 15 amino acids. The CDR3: CASSYSGLNNYGYTF. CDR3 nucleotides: TGTGCCAGCAGTTACTCAGGGCTCAATAACTATGGCTACACCTTC.

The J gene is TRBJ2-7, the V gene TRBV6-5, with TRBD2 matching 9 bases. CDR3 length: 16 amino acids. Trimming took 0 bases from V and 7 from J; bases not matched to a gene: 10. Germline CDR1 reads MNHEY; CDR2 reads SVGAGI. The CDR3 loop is CASSYSSGGSFREQYF. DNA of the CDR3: TGTGCCAGCAGTTACTCGAGCGGGGGGAGCTTTAGGGAGCAGTACTTC.

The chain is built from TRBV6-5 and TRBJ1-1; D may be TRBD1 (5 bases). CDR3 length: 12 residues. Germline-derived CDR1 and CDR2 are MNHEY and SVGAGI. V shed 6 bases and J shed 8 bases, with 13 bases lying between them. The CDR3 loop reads CASRSGRGEAFF. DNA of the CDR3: TGTGCCAGCAGAAGCGGAAGGGGCGAAGCTTTCTTT.

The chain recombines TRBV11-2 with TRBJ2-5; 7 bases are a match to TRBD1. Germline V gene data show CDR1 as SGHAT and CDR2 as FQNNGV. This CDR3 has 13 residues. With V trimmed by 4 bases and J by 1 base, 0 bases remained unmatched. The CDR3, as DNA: TGTGCCAGCAGCTGGGACAGCCAAGAGACCCAGTACTTC. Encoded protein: CASSWDSQETQYF.

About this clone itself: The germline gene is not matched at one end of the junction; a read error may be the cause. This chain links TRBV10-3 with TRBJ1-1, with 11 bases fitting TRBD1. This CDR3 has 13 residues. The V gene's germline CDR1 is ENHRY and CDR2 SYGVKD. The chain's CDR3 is CAIRDRGNSEAFF. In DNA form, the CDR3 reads TGTGCCATCCGGGACAGGGGGAACTCTGAAGCTTTCTTT.

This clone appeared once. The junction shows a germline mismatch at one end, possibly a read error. The CDR3 spells CATSTLDRSQGTQYF. The CDR3 nucleotides are TGTGCCACCAGCACTCTCGACAGATCCCAAGGGACCCAGTACTTC. The genes are TRBV15 and TRBJ2-5; weak D call: TRBD1 (5 bases). In germline, CDR1 is LNHNV, CDR2 YYDKDF (reference sequence). The CDR3 loop spans 15 amino acids.

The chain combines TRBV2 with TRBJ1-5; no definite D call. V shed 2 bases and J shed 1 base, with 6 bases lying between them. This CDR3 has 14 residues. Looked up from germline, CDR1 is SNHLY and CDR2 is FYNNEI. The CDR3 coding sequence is TGTGCCAGCAGTGAAATGAGCAGCAATCAGCCCCAGCATTTT. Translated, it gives CASSEMSSNQPQHF.

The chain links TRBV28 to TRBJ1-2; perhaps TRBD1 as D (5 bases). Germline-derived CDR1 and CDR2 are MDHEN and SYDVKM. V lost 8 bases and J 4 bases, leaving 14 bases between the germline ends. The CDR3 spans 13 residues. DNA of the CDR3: TGTGCCAGCGCACTGGGGACGGCCTATGGCTACACCTTC. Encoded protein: CASALGTAYGYTF.

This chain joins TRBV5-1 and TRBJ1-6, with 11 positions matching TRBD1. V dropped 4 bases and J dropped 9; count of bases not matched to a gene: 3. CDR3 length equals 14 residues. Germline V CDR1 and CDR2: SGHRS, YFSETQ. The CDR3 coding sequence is TGCGCCAGCAGCACCGGACAGGGGGCTTCACCCCTCCACTTT. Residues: CASSTGQGASPLHF.

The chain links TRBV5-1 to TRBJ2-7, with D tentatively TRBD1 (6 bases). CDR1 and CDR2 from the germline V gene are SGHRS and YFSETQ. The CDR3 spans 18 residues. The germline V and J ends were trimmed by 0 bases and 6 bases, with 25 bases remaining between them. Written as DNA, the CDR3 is TGCGCCAGCAGCTTGGGCGTCGGTGGTACAGGGTCCGCAAGCGAGCAGTACTTC. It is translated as CASSLGVGGTGSASEQYF.